This TCR beta chain was documented in a study of siplizumab effects on memory and regulatory T cells. The CDR3 is 16 residues long. V lost 2 bases, J lost 1 base, and 15 bases lay in between. The germline gives CDR1 SGHDT, CDR2 YYEEEE. About this clone itself: As yet, its antigen is unknown.

TCRdb's table, derived via immunoSEQ multiplex PCR, lists solely in-frame clones and lacks some. The sample has roughly 92,000 clones, 94% seen once; the top ten hold around 0.31%. General study findings and limits: Apparently key alloresponse contributors, naive T cells also seemed more diverse than memory cells. Of the proliferating CD4+ or CD8+ clones, roughly 75-96% lacked a naive or memory phenotype that could be assigned. Researchers did not confirm the suppressive function of proliferating Tregs from siplizumab cultures.

The sample was non-Treg CD4+ T cells sorted from blood. The source of this sequence is a human donor in good health. This sequence joins TRBV5-6 and TRBJ1-2; unclear D gene. The CDR3 bases are TGTGCCAGCAGCTTTTACTACGGACGGATTAACTATGGCTACACCTTC. Translation gives CASSFYYGRINYGYTF.